This T cell receptor beta chain comes out of a study of vaccination and CD4 T cells after COVID-19. The CDR3 length is 13 residues. The ends lost 4 bases at V and 8 bases at J; junction bases unmatched: 7. The germline gives CDR1 SGHDN, CDR2 FVKESK. Stated treatment: roughly 10-day PBMC culture with coronavirus spike peptide pools or control peptides (ViraFEST assay). Researchers used the Oncomine TCR Beta short-read assay to sequence DNA from cultured CD4+ T cells. TCRdb re-called the PCR reads through MiXCR, storing one row per CDR3 protein. The table includes about 15,000 distinct CDR3 sequences, about 53% detected once. As regards this clonotype: What it binds is not known.

Sequenced material: CD4+ T cells from blood, cultured in vitro, taken before SARS-CoV-2 vaccination. The genes are TRBV14 and TRBJ1-2, with TRBD1 identical over 7 bases. This TCR derives from a human donor who had recovered from COVID-19. CDR3: CASSLRQGSGYTF. The DNA of the CDR3 is TGTGCCAGCAGCCTACGACAGGGATCCGGCTACACCTTC.